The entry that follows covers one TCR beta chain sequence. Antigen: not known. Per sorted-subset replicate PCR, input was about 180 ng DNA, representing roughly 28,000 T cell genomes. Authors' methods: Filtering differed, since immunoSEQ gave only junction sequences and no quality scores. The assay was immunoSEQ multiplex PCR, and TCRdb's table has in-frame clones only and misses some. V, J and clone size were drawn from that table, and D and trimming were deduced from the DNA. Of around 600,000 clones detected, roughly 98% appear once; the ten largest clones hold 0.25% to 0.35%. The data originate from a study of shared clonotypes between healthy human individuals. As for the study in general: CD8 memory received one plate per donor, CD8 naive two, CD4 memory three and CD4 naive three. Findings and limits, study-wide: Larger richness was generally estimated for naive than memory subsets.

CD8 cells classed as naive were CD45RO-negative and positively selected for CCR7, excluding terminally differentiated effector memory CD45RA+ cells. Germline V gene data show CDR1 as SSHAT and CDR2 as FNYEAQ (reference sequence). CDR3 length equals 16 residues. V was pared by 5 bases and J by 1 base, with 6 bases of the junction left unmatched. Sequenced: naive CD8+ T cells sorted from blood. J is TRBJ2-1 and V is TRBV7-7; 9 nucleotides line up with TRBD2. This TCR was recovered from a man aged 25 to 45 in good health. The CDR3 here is CASSLSGRRSYNEQFF. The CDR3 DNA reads TGTGCCAGCAGCCTTAGCGGGAGAAGATCCTACAATGAGCAGTTCTTC.